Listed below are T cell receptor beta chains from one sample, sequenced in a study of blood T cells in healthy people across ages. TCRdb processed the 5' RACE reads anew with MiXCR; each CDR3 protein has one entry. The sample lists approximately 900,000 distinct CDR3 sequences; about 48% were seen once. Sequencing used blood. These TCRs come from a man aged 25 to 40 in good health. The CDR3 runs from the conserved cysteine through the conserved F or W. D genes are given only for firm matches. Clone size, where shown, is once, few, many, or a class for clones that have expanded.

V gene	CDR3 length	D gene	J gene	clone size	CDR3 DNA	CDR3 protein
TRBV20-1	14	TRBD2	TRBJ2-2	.	TGCAGTGCTAGGGTAGCGGGGGGGCCCGGGGAGCTGTTTTTT	CSARVAGGPGELFF
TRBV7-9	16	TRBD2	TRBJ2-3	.	TGTGCCAGCAGCTTCCCAGCGGGGGATAGCACAGATACGCAGTATTTT	CASSFPAGDSTDTQYF
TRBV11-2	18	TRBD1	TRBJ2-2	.	TGTGCCAGCAGCCCTACCCTCGGGGACAGGGCGAACACCGGGGAGCTGTTTTTT	CASSPTLGDRANTGELFF
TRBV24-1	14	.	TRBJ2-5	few	TGTGCCACCAGTGAATCCCGGGAAGCAGAGACCCAGTACTTC	CATSESREAETQYF
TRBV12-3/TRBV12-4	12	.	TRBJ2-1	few	TGTGCCAGCAGTTTATTCAACAATGAGCAGTTCTTC	CASSLFNNEQFF
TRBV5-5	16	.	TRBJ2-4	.	TGTGCCAGCAGCCAAACGGGGGGCATTGGCAGAAACATTCAGTACTTC	CASSQTGGIGRNIQYF
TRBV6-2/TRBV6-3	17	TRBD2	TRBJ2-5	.	TGTGCCAGCAGACAAATGGACGGGGGGACTACCTCCTACCAGCAGTACTTC	CASRQMDGGTTSYQQYF
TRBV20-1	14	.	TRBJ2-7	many	TGCAGTGCTAGAGGGGTTTCCTTTCCCTACGAGCAGTACTTC	CSARGVSFPYEQYF
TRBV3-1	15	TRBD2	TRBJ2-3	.	TGTGCCAGCAGCCAGAGCGGGGACCCCACAGATATGCAGTATTTT	CASSQSGDPTDMQYF
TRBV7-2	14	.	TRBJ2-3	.	TGTGCCAGCAGACCCGCAGGGTTGCCAGATACGCAGTATTTT	CASRPAGLPDTQYF
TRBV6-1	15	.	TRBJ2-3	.	TGTGCCAGCAGTGAGACCCAATTAACAGGGGATACGCAGTATTTT	CASSETQLTGDTQYF
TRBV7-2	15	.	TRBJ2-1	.	TGTGCCAGCAGGGTACCGGGCTCCGAGGCAAATGAGCAGTTCTTC	CASRVPGSEANEQFF
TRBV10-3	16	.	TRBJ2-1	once	TGTGCCATCAGTGTCGAGGGAGACAGGATGGGGAATGAGCAGTTCTTC	CAISVEGDRMGNEQFF
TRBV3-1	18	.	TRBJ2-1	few	TGTGCCAGCAGCCAAGTTTTTGGCAGAACCTTCACCCGCAATGAGCAGTTCTTC	CASSQVFGRTFTRNEQFF
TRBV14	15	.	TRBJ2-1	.	TGTGCCAGCAGCCAAGGGCACGGATTCTACAATGAGCAGTTCTTC	CASSQGHGFYNEQFF
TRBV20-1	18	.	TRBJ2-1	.	TGCAGTGCTAGATTTGATGACTCGACTAGAGGTCCCTACAATGAGCAGTTCTTC	CSARFDDSTRGPYNEQFF
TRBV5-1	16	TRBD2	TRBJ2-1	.	TGCGCCAGCAGCTTGGCCCCGGCTAGCGGCTACAATGAGCAGTTCTTC	CASSLAPASGYNEQFF
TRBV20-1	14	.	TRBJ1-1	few	TGCAGTGCGGGGGCCGGGCGCGGGGGCACTGAAGCTTTCTTT	CSAGAGRGGTEAFF
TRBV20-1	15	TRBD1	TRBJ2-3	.	TGCAGTGCCCAAAAGGGACAGTTATACGTAGATACGCAGTATTTT	CSAQKGQLYVDTQYF
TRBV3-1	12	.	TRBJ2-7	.	TGTGCCAGCAGCCAAGTAACAGGGGAGCAGTACTTC	CASSQVTGEQYF
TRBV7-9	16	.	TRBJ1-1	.	TGTGCCAGCAGCTCGCCGGCGGGCGGCTCGAACACTGAAGCTTTCTTT	CASSSPAGGSNTEAFF
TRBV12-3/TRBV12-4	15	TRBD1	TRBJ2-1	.	TGTGCCAGCAGTACGCGGACAGGGGGAGGCACTGAGCAGTTCTTC	CASSTRTGGGTEQFF
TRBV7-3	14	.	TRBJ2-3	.	TGTGCCAGCAGCCCACTAGACAACACAGATACGCAGTATTTT	CASSPLDNTDTQYF
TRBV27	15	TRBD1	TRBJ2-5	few	TGTGCCAGCGCCTCGGGACAGGGGTACCAAGAGACCCAGTACTTC	CASASGQGYQETQYF